A selection of T cell receptor beta chains follows, all from one sample in a study of cytomegalovirus exposure and HLA in healthy donors. TCRdb keeps only in-frame clones here, not all; method: immunoSEQ multiplex PCR. The data contain 150,000 or so clones, 87% of them singletons. The sequencing sample was made of PBMCs. These receptors all come from a woman in her thirties in good health and CMV-seronegative. Both conserved end residues are part of each CDR3. Fields, in order: J gene, V gene, CDR3 protein.

TRBJ1-1	TRBV19	CASSIGGGSGTEAFF
TRBJ1-1	TRBV9	CASSVGTGTEAFF
TRBJ1-1	TRBV19	CASSDDRGLNTEAFF
TRBJ1-1	TRBV5-1	CASRSTGSNTEAFF
TRBJ1-4	TRBV5-1	CASSSLPQASNEKLFF
TRBJ2-2	TRBV5-1	CASSYRLAGGSGELFF
TRBJ2-2	TRBV9	CASSNPYTTGELFF
TRBJ2-1	TRBV2	CASSTGLANNEQFF
TRBJ1-2	TRBV5-6	CASSLSGYGYTF
TRBJ1-1	TRBV5-4	CASSFFGGMNTEAFF
TRBJ2-7	TRBV2	CASTTFPSQGSYEQYF
TRBJ1-3	TRBV27	CASSAGLSGNTIYF
TRBJ2-5	TRBV29-1	CSARPRTGNQETQYF
TRBJ2-3	TRBV4-2	CASSQGFDREVPDTQYF
TRBJ2-2	TRBV25-1	CASSGGTSGGARELFF
TRBJ2-7	TRBV7-2	CASSLGLAQYF
TRBJ1-2	TRBV7-6	CASSLGTANYGYTF
TRBJ2-2	TRBV18	CASSPPPSGGLNTGELFF
TRBJ2-7	TRBV19	CASSILGQGISEQYF
TRBJ1-1	TRBV4-1	CASSSRIGLDTEAFF
TRBJ1-2	TRBV6-1	CASSEAESEGYTF
TRBJ2-6	TRBV29-1	CSADRHLSGANVLTF
TRBJ1-6	TRBV11-3	CASSPRPPGEPRSPLHF
TRBJ2-7	TRBV10-2	CASSDVGGGSSYEQYF
TRBJ1-1	TRBV5-1	CASSPFPQISEAFF
TRBJ1-2	TRBV20-1	CSALQGPGYTF
TRBJ1-6	TRBV5-6	CASKTGSNSPLHF
TRBJ2-3	TRBV6-1	CASSPGTQSTDTQYF
TRBJ2-5	TRBV29-1	CSATAGAGETQYF
TRBJ1-2	TRBV7-9	CASSLGAPSTVYGYTF
TRBJ2-3	TRBV25-1	CASSSGHSTDTQYF
TRBJ2-7	TRBV29-1	CSVRLEGYEQYF
TRBJ2-5	TRBV6-5	CASSPDTGKEETQYF
TRBJ2-4	TRBV5-4	CASSVNPWDSWDIQYF
TRBJ1-1	TRBV19	CATATGNTEAFF
TRBJ2-3	TRBV9	CASSPLGGLSTDTQYF
TRBJ1-1	TRBV11-2	CASSLGSRATSGTEAFF
TRBJ1-2	TRBV30	CAWDSGGVYGYTF
TRBJ1-4	TRBV13	CASSLGLGAHATNEKLFF
TRBJ2-7	TRBV18	CASSLLSPPQGMNNEQYF
TRBJ1-4	TRBV19	CASSVPMPVLNEKLFF
TRBJ1-5	TRBV21-1	CASSFKWGGSNQPQHF
TRBJ2-3	TRBV10-3	CAIGPVRGVSTDTQYF
TRBJ2-3	TRBV7-6	CASSPGPGGPDTQYF
TRBJ2-7	TRBV7-9	CASSLRRASGGYEQYF
TRBJ2-7	TRBV19	CASSAGHMSSYEQYF
TRBJ2-3	TRBV18	CASSPPLAGIPGDTQYF
TRBJ1-1	TRBV4-1	CASSQVRMEGGAEAFF
TRBJ1-6	TRBV4-1	CASSQAADRQTSPLHF
TRBJ1-3	TRBV7-6	CASSLGPLKPQGNTIYF
TRBJ2-3	TRBV2	CASSGPGTTASDTQYF
TRBJ2-5	TRBV7-8	CASSLVFRGGRRETQYF
TRBJ1-2	TRBV14	CASSFIRGVNYGYTF
TRBJ2-1	TRBV7-8	CASSPPRTSGGGNEQFF
TRBJ1-2	TRBV29-1	CSVGGQGGGYTF
TRBJ2-5	TRBV30	CAVTGGETQYF
TRBJ1-6	TRBV30	CAWSKAQVDNSPLHF
TRBJ2-5	TRBV27	CASSFSGSGGAEDETQYF
TRBJ1-2	TRBV27	CASSSGPNYGYTF
TRBJ1-2	TRBV4-3	CASSQDVRHHLWGYTF